This T cell receptor (beta chain) derives from a study of identical twins. cDNA molecules carried unique molecular identifiers, and template switching added a universal primer site. TCRdb fed the 5' RACE reads into MiXCR, producing one record per CDR3 protein. The repertoire holds about 660,000 distinct CDR3 sequences, with 8.5% to 9.5% as singletons. With regard to this clonotype: The antigen remains unidentified.

Points from the study as a whole: These conclusions were based on statistical analysis (cross-sectional, not following the same donors). Monozygotic twin pairs showed more out-of-frame TCR alpha sharing than models estimated.

Germline V gene sequence: CDR1 DFQATT, CDR2 SNEGSKA (reference sequence). The CDR3 is 12 residues long. J was trimmed by 4 bases and V by 6 bases; bases with no gene match: 2. These sequences were also reported in another study, on yellow fever vaccine responses in identical twins.

Sequenced input: PBMCs. This TCR was sampled from a woman younger than 30 in good health. V usage is TRBV20-1 and J usage is TRBJ1-1; 10 bases are shared with TRBD1. This CDR3 reads CSATGGFTEAFF. The CDR3 region has the DNA TGCAGTGCGACAGGGGGCTTCACTGAAGCTTTCTTT.